This is a list of T cell receptor beta chains from one sample in a study of blood T cell repertoires in COVID-19. Assay used: immunoSEQ multiplex PCR; TCRdb lists only in-frame clones, some missing. In the table there are 220,000 or so clones, 82% of which are singletons. Sequencing was carried out using peripheral blood. These receptors were taken from an elderly woman with acute or convalescent COVID-19. Each CDR3 is given with its conserved first and last residue. The D gene is left open where the match is weak. The size of a clone is reported for some rows only, either as once, few or many, or as a class for expanded clones.

size,J,V,D,DNA,CDR3
once,TRBJ2-7,TRBV6-5,.,TGTGCCAGCAGTTACGGGAGGAGGGCCTACGAGCAGTACTTC,CASSYGRRAYEQYF
.,TRBJ2-2,TRBV12-3/TRBV12-4,.,TGTGCCAGCAGCCTAGAGGGCGGGGAGCTGTTTTTT,CASSLEGGELFF
.,TRBJ2-7,TRBV5-4,.,TGTGCCAGCAGCTCGGGACTTACGAGCTCCTACGAGCAGTACTTC,CASSSGLTSSYEQYF
.,TRBJ1-5,TRBV2,.,TGTGCCAGCAGTGATGATGGAGTAAAGCCCCAGCATTTT,CASSDDGVKPQHF
.,TRBJ1-2,TRBV5-6,TRBD1,TGTGCCAGCAGCTTGGCCCAGGGGGCTGGCTACACCTTC,CASSLAQGAGYTF
few,TRBJ1-5,TRBV28,.,TGTGCCAGCAGTTTTTTCCGCCGGGTGGGCAATCAGCCCCAGCATTTT,CASSFFRRVGNQPQHF
.,TRBJ2-7,TRBV5-1,.,TGCGCCAGCAGCTTGTCCCTGGGGCGGGGCTCCTACGAGCAGTACTTC,CASSLSLGRGSYEQYF
.,TRBJ2-7,TRBV2,TRBD2,TGTGCCAGCCTTGGGGGACTAGCGGGGGAGACCTACGAGCAGTACTTC,CASLGGLAGETYEQYF
.,TRBJ1-2,TRBV7-9,.,TGTGCCAGCAGCTTAGTCCAGGGGCTGAGCTATGGCTACACCTTC,CASSLVQGLSYGYTF
.,TRBJ1-3,TRBV6-5,.,TGTGCCAGCAGTTACTCTTCTCCCGGGAGAAACACCATATATTTT,CASSYSSPGRNTIYF
.,TRBJ1-5,TRBV6-1,TRBD1,TGTGCCAGCAGTGAACAAGGACAGGGCAATCAGCCCCAGCATTTT,CASSEQGQGNQPQHF
.,TRBJ1-5,TRBV4-1,TRBD1,TGCGCCAGCAGCCAAGATCGCCAGGGGGCCTATCAGCCCCAGCATTTT,CASSQDRQGAYQPQHF
.,TRBJ1-2,TRBV14,.,TGTGCCAGCAGCCAAAGGGGGGGGAGAAACTATGGCTACACCTTC,CASSQRGGRNYGYTF
once,TRBJ2-3,TRBV27,TRBD1,TGTGCCAGCAGGCGGACAGGGGGAGATACGCAGTATTTT,CASRRTGGDTQYF
.,TRBJ1-5,TRBV6-5,.,TGTGCCAGCAGTCGGGGGATGTCTGGCAATCAGCCCCAGCATTTT,CASSRGMSGNQPQHF
.,TRBJ2-7,TRBV5-1,TRBD2,TGCGCCAGCAGCTTGGCGTCTAGCGGGGGGTACGAGCAGTACTTC,CASSLASSGGYEQYF
.,TRBJ1-1,TRBV7-9,.,TGTGCCAGCAGCTTAGAAGCCAGGCACACTGAAGCTTTCTTT,CASSLEARHTEAFF
.,TRBJ2-1,TRBV10-3,TRBD2,TGTGCCATCAGAGCCAGCGGGGGGCACAATGAGCAGTTCTTC,CAIRASGGHNEQFF
once,TRBJ2-7,TRBV7-6,TRBD2,TGTGCCAGCAGCCGAATGACTAGCGGGGGGTACGAGCAGTACTTC,CASSRMTSGGYEQYF
few,TRBJ2-5,TRBV5-1,.,TGCGCCAGCAGCTTGTGGCCCCAAGAGACCCAGTACTTC,CASSLWPQETQYF
once,TRBJ2-3,TRBV5-4,TRBD2,TGTGCCAGCAGCCCCTGGACGGGGGGTACCACAGATACGCAGTATTTT,CASSPWTGGTTDTQYF
.,TRBJ1-2,TRBV5-1,.,TGCGCCAGCAGCTTGGCTCCTTTACAGGGTTATGGCTACACCTTC,CASSLAPLQGYGYTF
.,TRBJ1-1,TRBV30,.,TGTGCCTGGAGTGTACCGGGAAGGAACACTGAAGCTTTCTTT,CAWSVPGRNTEAFF
.,TRBJ2-3,TRBV9,TRBD2,TGTGCCAGCAGCGTAGTCCCTAGCGGGCTATCCTGGGATACGCAGTATTTT,CASSVVPSGLSWDTQYF
.,TRBJ2-1,TRBV18,.,TGTGCCAGCTCACTGGGAGATTACAATGAGCAGTTCTTC,CASSLGDYNEQFF
once,TRBJ1-1,TRBV5-5,TRBD1,TGTGCCAGCAGACACGGACAGGGCAATAGTAAGAACACTGAAGCTTTCTTT,CASRHGQGNSKNTEAFF
once,TRBJ1-2,TRBV9,.,TGTGCCAGCAGCGTACTAGAGAGGTCCCTAGGCTACACCTTC,CASSVLERSLGYTF
once,TRBJ1-1,TRBV2,.,TGTGCCAGCAAGGGGGATAACATGAACACTGAAGCTTTCTTT,CASKGDNMNTEAFF
.,TRBJ2-2,TRBV29-1,.,TGCAGCGGGGGGCCGGGAGTCGGGGAGCTGTTTTTT,CSGGPGVGELFF
.,TRBJ2-1,TRBV29-1,TRBD1,TGCAGCGTTGAAGAGGACAGGGACGGGCGCGTGAATGAGCAGTTCTTC,CSVEEDRDGRVNEQFF
.,TRBJ2-7,TRBV28,.,TGTGCCAGCAGCACCTACGACAGCACCTACGAGCAGTACTTC,CASSTYDSTYEQYF
.,TRBJ2-5,TRBV6-2/TRBV6-3,TRBD1,TGTGCCAGCAGTTCTACAGGGGGCCGAAGGGGGGAGACCCAGTACTTC,CASSSTGGRRGETQYF
.,TRBJ1-3,TRBV7-2,.,TGTGCCAGCAGCTTAGTCGGCAGGGTCGGCGGAAACACCATATATTTT,CASSLVGRVGGNTIYF
.,TRBJ1-1,TRBV4-1,.,TGCGCCAGCAGCCAAGATTGGGCTGCTGACGCTTTCTTT,CASSQDWAADAFF
.,TRBJ2-2,TRBV11-2,TRBD2,TGTGCCAGCAGCTTACGATCCACTAGCGGGACAAACACCGGGGAGCTGTTTTTT,CASSLRSTSGTNTGELFF
.,TRBJ2-3,TRBV5-1,.,TGCGCCAGCAGCTTGGCCGATGGCCCTGGAGTCACAGATACGCAGTATTTT,CASSLADGPGVTDTQYF
.,TRBJ1-6,TRBV19,.,TGTGCCAGTAGAAGCTCTGTGGGGCAGTATAATTCACCCCTCCACTTT,CASRSSVGQYNSPLHF
.,TRBJ1-1,TRBV7-9,.,TGTGCCAGCAGCACCACAGAGAACACTGAAGCTTTCTTT,CASSTTENTEAFF
.,TRBJ1-6,TRBV5-1,TRBD1,TGCGCCAGCAGCCATGGACAGGCAAATTCACCCCTCCACTTT,CASSHGQANSPLHF
.,TRBJ1-2,TRBV12-3/TRBV12-4,.,TGTGCCAGCAGTTTAGAGGCGGCTACTGGCTACACCTTC,CASSLEAATGYTF
.,TRBJ1-6,TRBV6-1,.,TGTGCCAGCAGGGAAGGGGCTTCAAATTCACCCCTCCACTTT,CASREGASNSPLHF
.,TRBJ2-4,TRBV3-1/TRBV3-2,.,TGTGCCAGCAGCCATACGGCAGGGGCCAAAAACATTCAGTACTTC,CASSHTAGAKNIQYF
.,TRBJ2-3,TRBV24-1,TRBD2,TGTGCCACCAGTGACCCTAGCGGGGGGGCTGGAGATACGCAGTATTTT,CATSDPSGGAGDTQYF
.,TRBJ1-4,TRBV7-9,.,TGTGCCAGCAGCTTATCCAGGGGTGTTGAAAAACTGTTTTTT,CASSLSRGVEKLFF
.,TRBJ1-2,TRBV6-4,.,TGTGCCAGCAGTGACTATCGCTGGGGGGTGGGATATGGCTACACCTTC,CASSDYRWGVGYGYTF
.,TRBJ1-4,TRBV21-1,.,TGTGCCAGCAGCAAAGCCCGGTTAACTAATGAAAAACTGTTTTTT,CASSKARLTNEKLFF
once,TRBJ2-1,TRBV5-8,.,TGTGCCAGCAGCTTGATCCGTCCGGAGCAGTTCTTC,CASSLIRPEQFF
.,TRBJ1-5,TRBV12-3/TRBV12-4,TRBD1,TGTGCCAGCAGTTTCGGGACAGACAATCCCCAGCATTTT,CASSFGTDNPQHF
.,TRBJ2-1,TRBV9,.,TGTGCCAGCAGCGTAGGGGGAGCGGCGAGCTCCTACAATGAGCAGTTCTTC,CASSVGGAASSYNEQFF
once,TRBJ1-2,TRBV28,.,TGTGCCAGCAGTTTAACAGACTATGGCTACACCTTC,CASSLTDYGYTF
.,TRBJ1-2,TRBV28,.,TGTGCCAGCAGCTCTAACTATGGCTACACCTTC,CASSSNYGYTF
once,TRBJ2-1,TRBV29-1,.,TGCAGCGCCTTAAGGGGCGAATACGGCAATGAGCAGTTCTTC,CSALRGEYGNEQFF
.,TRBJ1-1,TRBV3-1/TRBV3-2,.,TGTGCCAGCAGCCAAGATTGGGCGGGGTCGAATGCTTTCTTT,CASSQDWAGSNAFF
.,TRBJ2-4,TRBV18,TRBD1,TGTGCCAGCTCCCAAGGACAGGGCCAGTACTTC,CASSQGQGQYF
once,TRBJ1-1,TRBV14,.,TGTGCCAGCAGCCAAGATGGGGCGAACACTGAAGCTTTCTTT,CASSQDGANTEAFF